A single sample gave rise to the 25 T cell receptor beta chains below, sequenced in a study of blood T cell repertoires in COVID-19. Profiling relied on immunoSEQ multiplex PCR, and the TCRdb table lists in-frame clones only, not all of them. The sample has fewer than 200,000 clones; approximately 85% are singletons. Sequences were obtained from peripheral blood. The receptors come from a middle-aged man who had recovered from COVID-19.

The chain employs TRBV7-2 and TRBJ2-5; the match to TRBD1 covers 7 bases. The ends lost 3 bases at V and 3 bases at J; junction bases unmatched: 1. This CDR3 has 13 amino acids. Germline V gives CDR1 SGHTA, CDR2 FQGNSA. The CDR3, as DNA: TGTGCCAGCAGCTTCGGGACAGAAGAGACCCAGTACTTC. This encodes CASSFGTEETQYF.

V usage is TRBV30 and J usage is TRBJ2-2; D is possibly TRBD1 (5 bases). This CDR3 spans 12 amino acids. Per the germline V gene, CDR1 is GTSNPN and CDR2 is SVGIG (reference sequence). Trimming left V 3 bases short and J 9 bases short, with 11 bases between. In DNA, the CDR3 is TGTGCCTGGAGAGCCAGGGTCCGGGAGCTGTTTTTT. Amino acid sequence: CAWRARVRELFF.

The chain carries TRBV19 and TRBJ2-7; 7 bases agree with TRBD2. This CDR3 is 14 amino acids long. CDR1 and CDR2 (germline): LNHDA, SQIVND (reference sequence). V was pared by 3 bases and J by 3 bases, with 5 bases of the junction left unmatched. CDR3 sequence (DNA): TGTGCCAGTAGTATCGGTGCGGGGGTCTACGAGCAGTACTTC. Translated, it gives CASSIGAGVYEQYF.

The chain uses TRBV5-1 and TRBJ2-7; D remains ambiguous. Germline CDR1 SGHRS, CDR2 YFSETQ. CDR3 size: 14 residues. V was trimmed by 1 base and J by 0 bases, leaving 8 bases between them. The CDR3 loop reads CASSLTWPSYEQYF. The DNA for the CDR3 is TGCGCCAGCAGCTTGACCTGGCCCTCCTACGAGCAGTACTTC. Supplemented by reference TRBV5-1 and TRBJ2-7, the full variable domain reads KAGVTQTPRYLIKTRGQQVTLSCSPISGHRSVSWYQQTPGQGLQFLFEYFSETQRNKGNFPGRFSGRQFSNSRSEMNVSTLELGDSALYLCASSLTWPSYEQYFGPGTRLTVT.

V gene TRBV5-1 combines with J gene TRBJ1-2, with D perhaps TRBD1 (5 bases). CDR1 is SGHRS and CDR2 is YFSETQ in the germline V gene. CDR3 size: 15 residues. Trimming removed 0 bases from V and 4 bases from J, with 13 bases in between. The CDR3 DNA reads TGCGCCAGCAGCTTGGTGGGGCAGGGCCCCTATGGCTACACCTTC. Its protein is CASSLVGQGPYGYTF.

The rearrangement joins TRBV29-1 to TRBJ1-1; no definite D call. V lost 4 bases to trimming and J lost 5 bases, with 14 bases between them. CDR3 length: 13 residues. Per the germline V gene, CDR1 is SQVTM and CDR2 is ANQGSEA. The CDR3: CSVGPQQTTEAFF. The CDR3 DNA reads as TGCAGCGTTGGACCTCAGCAGACTACTGAAGCTTTCTTT.

V usage is TRBV5-1 and J usage is TRBJ1-1, with 7 bases that match TRBD1. Germline V lookup: CDR1 SGHRS, CDR2 YFSETQ. CDR3 length: 15 residues. V shed 4 bases and J 1 base; nucleotides not matched to a gene: 7. CDR3 residues: CASSILTGWNTEAFF. The CDR3 nucleotides read TGCGCCAGCAGCATCCTGACAGGGTGGAACACTGAAGCTTTCTTT.

In this sample, this clone turned up once. The chain uses TRBV6-5 and TRBJ1-3; D may be TRBD1 (5 bases). The germline V gene has CDR1 MNHEY and CDR2 SVGAGI. Trimming stripped 6 bases from V and 0 bases from J, with 9 bases between. This CDR3 is 14 amino acids long. The CDR3 spells CASRPGVSGNTIYF. The DNA for the CDR3 is TGTGCCAGCAGACCGGGGGTCTCTGGAAACACCATATATTTT.

This clone was observed once. The chain joins TRBV28 to TRBJ1-5, with 8 bases matching TRBD1. Germline V lookup: CDR1 MDHEN, CDR2 SYDVKM. The CDR3 extends over 12 amino acids. J gave up 7 bases and V 9 bases, and 5 bases lay outside the gene matches. CDR3 protein: CASQQGGQPQHF. The DNA of the CDR3 is TGTGCCAGTCAACAGGGGGGACAGCCCCAGCATTTT.

This chain uses TRBV5-1 with TRBJ1-3, with D possibly TRBD1 on 5 matching bases. Per germline, CDR1 SGHRS and CDR2 YFSETQ. V was shortened by 0 bases and J by 0 bases, with 7 bases between the two germline ends. This CDR3 has 15 residues. The CDR3 region is CASSLEGISGNTIYF. The DNA for the CDR3 is TGCGCCAGCAGCTTGGAGGGGATCTCTGGAAACACCATATATTTT.

The chain is built from TRBV27 and TRBJ1-1; tentatively, D is TRBD1 (5 bases). The V end lost 2 bases, the J end lost 6 bases, and 10 bases lay between the germline ends. CDR1 MNHEY and CDR2 SMNVEV come from the germline V gene (reference sequence). This CDR3 is built from 13 residues. CDR3 protein: CASSLLGDSEAFF. As DNA, the CDR3 is TGTGCCAGCAGTTTACTTGGGGACTCTGAAGCTTTCTTT.

The CDR3 is CASRPGRGDTQYF. The CDR3 DNA reads TGTGCCAGCAGGCCGGGGCGGGGAGATACGCAGTATTTT. The J gene is TRBJ2-3, the V gene TRBV7-9, with a weak D call TRBD2 (6 bases). This CDR3 is built from 13 residues. V was shortened by 6 bases and J by 5 bases, with 12 bases between the two germline ends. Germline V gene sequence: CDR1 SEHNR, CDR2 FQNEAQ (reference sequence).

This chain connects TRBV7-2 to TRBJ2-5, with a tentative D call TRBD2 (5 bases). V dropped 5 bases and J dropped 4 bases, with 14 bases sitting between them. The V gene's germline CDR1 is SGHTA and CDR2 FQGNSA. This CDR3 has 14 amino acids. The CDR3 region is CASSHLGVRETQYF. DNA for the CDR3: TGTGCCAGCAGCCATCTCGGGGTACGAGAGACCCAGTACTTC.

The sample holds many counts of this clone. The gene calls are TRBV4-1 and TRBJ1-5, with 7 bases that match TRBD1. Germline CDR1 reads MGHRA; CDR2 reads YSYEKL. Trimming cost V 1 base and J 3 bases; bases outside gene matches: 3. The CDR3 contains 15 residues. CDR3 region: CASSQVTGDNQPQHF. The CDR3 DNA reads as TGCGCCAGCAGCCAAGTAACAGGGGACAATCAGCCCCAGCATTTT.

This clone was counted a single time. At the DNA level, this CDR3 is encoded by other sequences in the same sample as well. The chain employs TRBV19 and TRBJ2-1, with D maybe TRBD2 (6 bases). The CDR3 is 15 amino acids. Germline CDR1 is LNHDA and CDR2 is SQIVND (reference sequence). V dropped 1 base and J dropped 1 base, with 8 bases sitting between them. Written as DNA, the CDR3 is TGTGCCAGTAGTATAGGAGGAGGGTCCTACAATGAGCAGTTCTTC. It translates to CASSIGGGSYNEQFF.

The J gene is TRBJ1-2, the V gene TRBV7-8, with TRBD1 as a possible D gene (6 bases). Germline V lookup: CDR1 SGHVS, CDR2 FQNEAQ. With 5 bases removed from V and 4 bases from J, the gap between germline ends came to 17 bases. This CDR3 has 15 residues. The CDR3 DNA follows: TGTGCCAGCAGCCCGTCGGGGGGCAGGAGCTATGGCTACACCTTC. This sequence encodes CASSPSGGRSYGYTF.

The genes are TRBV5-6 and TRBJ2-4; no clear D. Germline CDR1 and CDR2: SGHDT and YYEEEE. There are 15 residues in the CDR3. V was trimmed by 1 base and J by 9 bases, leaving 17 bases between them. The CDR3 loop reads CASSLRGESFGIQYF. The CDR3 DNA follows: TGTGCCAGCAGCTTGCGTGGAGAGAGTTTCGGCATTCAGTACTTC.

The gene calls are TRBV28 and TRBJ2-7; 8 positions match TRBD2. Trimming at V came to 6 bases and at J to 0 bases, leaving 7 bases not matched to a gene. Germline CDR1 reads MDHEN; CDR2 reads SYDVKM. This CDR3 contains 15 residues. For the CDR3, the DNA is TGTGCCAGCAGCTCCGGGACTAGAAGCTCCTACGAGCAGTACTTC. It is translated as CASSSGTRSSYEQYF.

The chain combines TRBV4-2 with TRBJ1-1; perhaps TRBD1 as D (5 bases). V lost 4 bases to trimming and J lost 2 bases, with 11 bases between them. Per germline, CDR1 LGHNA and CDR2 YNFKEQ. There are 14 residues in the CDR3. CDR3 amino acids: CASSPRRGNTEAFF. DNA for the CDR3: TGTGCCAGCAGCCCACGGAGGGGTAACACTGAAGCTTTCTTT.

This chain joins TRBV5-6 and TRBJ2-5; D remains unclear. Per germline, CDR1 SGHDT and CDR2 YYEEEE. V lost 2 bases and J 5 bases, leaving 4 bases between the germline ends. The CDR3 sequence is 11 residues long. The CDR3 DNA is TGTGCCAGCAGCTTCCGTGAGACCCAGTACTTC. Residues: CASSFRETQYF.

This rearrangement joins TRBV4-3 to TRBJ2-1, with a weak D call TRBD2 (6 bases). V shed 0 bases and J shed 10 bases, with 16 bases lying between them. The CDR3 spans 15 residues. Germline V gene sequence: CDR1 LGHNA, CDR2 YSLEER. The DNA of the CDR3 is TGCGCCAGCAGCCAAGATGGGAGGAGCGGAAGGGAGCAGTTCTTC. As protein: CASSQDGRSGREQFF.

The chain couples TRBV10-3 to TRBJ1-1; the match to TRBD1 covers 8 bases. With 6 bases clipped from V and 5 bases from J, the junction kept 8 bases outside the gene matches. Germline V gene sequence: CDR1 ENHRY, CDR2 SYGVKD. The CDR3 covers 14 residues. The chain's CDR3 is CAIRGTGWGTEAFF. Written as DNA, the CDR3 is TGTGCCATCAGGGGGACAGGATGGGGGACTGAAGCTTTCTTT.

The chain combines TRBV5-4 with TRBJ2-5, with a tentative D call TRBD2 (6 bases). V shed 0 bases and J shed 3 bases, with 15 bases lying between them. The CDR3 consists of 16 residues. Per the germline V gene, CDR1 is SGHNT and CDR2 is YYREEE (reference sequence). The CDR3 reads CASSLEMGRGKETQYF. The CDR3 bases are TGTGCCAGCAGCTTGGAGATGGGTCGGGGGAAAGAGACCCAGTACTTC.

This chain links TRBV6-2 or TRBV6-3 with TRBJ2-3; TRBD2 matches at 8 bases. V lost 6 bases to trimming and J lost 1 base; unmatched junction nucleotides: 12. The CDR3 consists of 17 residues. From germline, CDR1 is MNHEY and CDR2 SVGEGT. The CDR3 nucleotides read TGTGCCAGCAGCCCCTACGGGGGGGGGCATCGCACAGATACGCAGTATTTT. It specifies CASSPYGGGHRTDTQYF.

The chain combines TRBV30 with TRBJ2-3, with 7 bases that match TRBD2. Germline CDR1 reads GTSNPN; CDR2 reads SVGIG (reference sequence). Unmatched junction bases numbered 0, after V lost 3 bases and J lost 3 bases. The CDR3 has 12 amino acids. The CDR3 reads CAWSGGTDTQYF. CDR3 DNA: TGTGCCTGGAGCGGGGGGACAGATACGCAGTATTTT.